This T cell receptor (beta chain) was documented in a study of T cell repertoires in cytomegalovirus infection. Study in general: Well-studied HLA-B-restricted CMV epitopes were used in the study alongside recently identified HLA-C-restricted ones. Evidence of both CMV infection and a matching HLA type came from public TCR beta signatures. Study outcomes and limitations: Cumulative public TCR beta family frequency identified CMV carriers with the relevant HLA.

The V gene end was trimmed by 2 bases and the J gene end by 4 bases; junction bases not matched to a gene: 16. The CDR3 is 19 residues long. CDR1 MNHEY and CDR2 SVGAGI come from the germline V gene. TCRdb reprocessed the reads via MiXCR and lists one record per CDR3 protein. The top ten hold roughly an eighth of the sample, which has about 830,000 distinct CDR3 sequences, approximately 29% seen once. With regard to this clonotype: Its antigen is unknown.

Material: cultured CD8+ T cells from PBMCs, obtained from culture after CMV antigen stimulation. This receptor was obtained from a human donor in good health (CMV status not recorded). Some clones in this sample may be carry-over from other donors' samples. The V gene is TRBV6-5, the J gene TRBJ2-3, with 9 bases fitting TRBD1. The CDR3 loop reads CASSYRAVGTGPFADTQYF. CDR3 in DNA: TGTGCCAGCAGTTACCGGGCCGTCGGGACAGGGCCGTTCGCAGATACGCAGTATTTT.